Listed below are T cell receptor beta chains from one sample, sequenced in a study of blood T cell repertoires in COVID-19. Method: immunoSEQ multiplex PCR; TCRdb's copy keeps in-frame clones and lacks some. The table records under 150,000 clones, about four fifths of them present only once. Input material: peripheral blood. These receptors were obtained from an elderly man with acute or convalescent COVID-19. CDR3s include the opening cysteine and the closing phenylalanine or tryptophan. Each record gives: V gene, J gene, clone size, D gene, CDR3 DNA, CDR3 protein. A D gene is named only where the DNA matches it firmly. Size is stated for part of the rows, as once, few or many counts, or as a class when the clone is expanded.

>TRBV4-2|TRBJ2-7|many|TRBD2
TGTGCCAGCAGCCAAGTTCAGGGACTAGCGGGGGATATCTCCTACGAGCAGTACTTC
CASSQVQGLAGDISYEQYF
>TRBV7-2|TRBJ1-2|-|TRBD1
TGTGCCAGCAGCCCGGGACAGGGTGAAGGTGGCTACACCTTC
CASSPGQGEGGYTF
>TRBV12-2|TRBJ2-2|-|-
TGTGCAAGTCGCTTAGGCAAGCGGGGGGCGTTCACCGGGGAGCTGTTTTTT
CASRLGKRGAFTGELFF
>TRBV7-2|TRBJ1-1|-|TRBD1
TGTGCCAGCACCCTTGGACAGGGGACCACTGAAGCTTTCTTT
CASTLGQGTTEAFF
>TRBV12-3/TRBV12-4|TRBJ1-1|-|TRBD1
TGTGCCAGCACCAGGACAGGGAACACTGAAGCTTTCTTT
CASTRTGNTEAFF
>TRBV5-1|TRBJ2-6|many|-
TGCGCCAGCAGCTTGACAGCTCGCTCTGGGGCCAACGTCCTGACTTTC
CASSLTARSGANVLTF
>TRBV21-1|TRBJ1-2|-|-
TGTGCCAGCAGCAAAGGGAGAATCCAGAGCCCCCCTCCAGCCCCTTATGGCTACACCTTC
CASSKGRIQSPPPAPYGYTF
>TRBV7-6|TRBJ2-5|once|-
TGTGCCAGCAGCTTAGACCAAATCCAGGAGACCCAGTACTTC
CASSLDQIQETQYF
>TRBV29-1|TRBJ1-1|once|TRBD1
TGCAGCGTCTACCCCACGGGACAGAGGAACACTGAAGCTTTCTTT
CSVYPTGQRNTEAFF
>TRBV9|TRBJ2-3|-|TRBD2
TGTGCCAGCAGCGCGCAGACTAGCGGGGGAGGGGATACGCAGTATTTT
CASSAQTSGGGDTQYF
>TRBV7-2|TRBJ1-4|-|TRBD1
TGTGCCAGCAGCTCCCAGGGGGCAACTAATGAAAAACTGTTTTTT
CASSSQGATNEKLFF
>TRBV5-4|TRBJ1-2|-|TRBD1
TGTGCCAGCAGCGCTGACAGGGGGCTTGGCTACACCTTC
CASSADRGLGYTF
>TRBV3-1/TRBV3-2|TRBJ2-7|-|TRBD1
TGTGCCAGCAGCCAAGATCGCAGGACAGGGGTCTACGAGCAGTACTTC
CASSQDRRTGVYEQYF
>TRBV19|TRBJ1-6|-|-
TGTGCCAGTAGTAGGAAGGGGTACGACTCACCCCTCCACTTT
CASSRKGYDSPLHF
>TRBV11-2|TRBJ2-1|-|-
TGTGCCAGCAGCTTGCAAGGGGTTTCGGAGCAGTTCTTC
CASSLQGVSEQFF
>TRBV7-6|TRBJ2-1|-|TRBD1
TGTGCCAGCAGCTTAGGGGGACAGCTAAGGGACAATGAGCAGTTCTTC
CASSLGGQLRDNEQFF
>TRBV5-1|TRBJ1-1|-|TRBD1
TGCGCCAGCAGCCAGGACAGGGCCCTTATGAACACTGAAGCTTTCTTT
CASSQDRALMNTEAFF
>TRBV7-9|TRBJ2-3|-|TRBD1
TGTGCCAGTAGCCCCGGGACAGCTAGCACAGATACGCAGTATTTT
CASSPGTASTDTQYF
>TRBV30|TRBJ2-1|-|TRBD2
TGTGCCTGGAGCGGGGGGGCTTACAATGAGCAGTTCTTC
CAWSGGAYNEQFF
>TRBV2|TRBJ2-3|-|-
TGTGCCAGCAGTGGGGCTTATACGCAGTATTTT
CASSGAYTQYF
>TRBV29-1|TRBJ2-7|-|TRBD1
TGCAGCGCCGGACAGGGTACTTACGAGCAGTACTTC
CSAGQGTYEQYF
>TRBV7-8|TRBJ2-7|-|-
TGTGCCAGCAGCCAACAGGGTAGCGAGCAGTACTTC
CASSQQGSEQYF
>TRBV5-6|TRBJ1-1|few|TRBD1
TGTGCCAGCAGCTTCGGGACAGGCAAAAACACTGAAGCTTTCTTT
CASSFGTGKNTEAFF
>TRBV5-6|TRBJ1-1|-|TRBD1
TGTGCCAGCAGCTTGAGGTTGGGGACAGCGAACACTGAAGCTTTCTTT
CASSLRLGTANTEAFF
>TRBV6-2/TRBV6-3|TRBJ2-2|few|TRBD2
TGTGCCAGCAGTCGGGGGGGGACGAACACCGGGGAGCTGTTTTTT
CASSRGGTNTGELFF
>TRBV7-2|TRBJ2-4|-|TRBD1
TGTGCCAGCAGCTGGGGACAGGGCGAAAACATTCAGTACTTC
CASSWGQGENIQYF
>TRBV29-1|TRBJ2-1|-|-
TGCAGCGTTGAAGATGGGCAGGGATTCAACGATGAGCAGTTCTTC
CSVEDGQGFNDEQFF